The rows below give T cell receptor beta chains drawn from one sample of a study of cytomegalovirus exposure and HLA in healthy donors. Here immunoSEQ multiplex PCR was the method, and the copy in TCRdb shows in-frame clones only, minus some. The sample holds under 200,000 clones; 60% to 80% are singletons and the top ten take 2% to 2.5%. Sequencing used PBMCs. The receptors here all came from a man aged 50 to 60 in good health and CMV-seropositive. Each CDR3 is given with its conserved first and last residue. Fields, in order: V gene, clone size, J gene, D gene, CDR3 DNA, CDR3 protein. A D gene is named only where the DNA matches it firmly. Size values are once, few and many counts, or a class for expanded clones, and some rows have none.

V: TRBV9
size: .
J: TRBJ1-6
D: TRBD1
DNA: TGTGCCAGCAGCGAGGGACAGGGCCATAATTCACCCCTCCACTTT
CDR3: CASSEGQGHNSPLHF

V: TRBV2
size: .
J: TRBJ2-3
D: TRBD2
DNA: TGTGCCAGCAGTTTGCTGTCTAGCGGGGTTAGCACAGATACGCAGTATTTT
CDR3: CASSLLSSGVSTDTQYF

V: TRBV25-1
size: .
J: TRBJ2-2
D: TRBD1
DNA: TGTGCCAGCCGTCAAACCTCACAGGGGGCGTTGTCCGGGGAGCTGTTTTTT
CDR3: CASRQTSQGALSGELFF

V: TRBV7-9
size: few
J: TRBJ2-5
D: TRBD1
DNA: TGTGCCAGCAGCCCTGACAGGGAGAGGGAGACCCAGTACTTC
CDR3: CASSPDRERETQYF

V: TRBV2
size: .
J: TRBJ2-1
D: .
DNA: TGTGCCAGCAGTTACTCGAGCCAGGGGGGCAATGAGCAGTTCTTC
CDR3: CASSYSSQGGNEQFF

V: TRBV5-4
size: once
J: TRBJ2-3
D: TRBD1
DNA: TGTGCCAGCAGCCTTCGGGACAGGGGAAACTACGATACGCAGTATTTT
CDR3: CASSLRDRGNYDTQYF

V: TRBV2
size: .
J: TRBJ2-1
D: TRBD1
DNA: TGTGCCAGCAGCCAAGGGACAGGGCCAAGCGATGAGCAGTTCTTC
CDR3: CASSQGTGPSDEQFF

V: TRBV7-9
size: .
J: TRBJ2-1
D: TRBD1
DNA: TGTGCCAGCAGCTGGGGACAGGGACCTTGGGGCTACAATGAGCAGTTCTTC
CDR3: CASSWGQGPWGYNEQFF

V: TRBV7-3
size: .
J: TRBJ1-2
D: .
DNA: TGTGCCAGCAGCTTAACGTCCGTAGACAGGTCGGCCTATGGCTACACCTTC
CDR3: CASSLTSVDRSAYGYTF

V: TRBV29-1
size: .
J: TRBJ2-6
D: .
DNA: TGCAGCGTTGCTCGGGACACTGACTCTGGGGCCAACGTCCTGACTTTC
CDR3: CSVARDTDSGANVLTF

V: TRBV6-5
size: .
J: TRBJ2-3
D: TRBD1
DNA: TGTGCCAGCAGTTACTCCTACAGGGGGCTTATAGATACGCAGTATTTT
CDR3: CASSYSYRGLIDTQYF

V: TRBV6-6
size: .
J: TRBJ1-1
D: TRBD1
DNA: TGTGCCAGCAGTCCGTCAGGGGGTGGCACTGAAGCTTTCTTT
CDR3: CASSPSGGGTEAFF

V: TRBV4-3
size: .
J: TRBJ2-5
D: .
DNA: TGCGCCAGCAGCCGGCAGGGGGGAGAGACCCAGTACTTC
CDR3: CASSRQGGETQYF

V: TRBV6-5
size: .
J: TRBJ2-5
D: TRBD2
DNA: TGTGCCAGCAGTTACTCTAGCGGGAGAAGCCAAGAGACCCAGTACTTC
CDR3: CASSYSSGRSQETQYF

V: TRBV4-3
size: .
J: TRBJ2-6
D: .
DNA: TGCGCCAGCAGCCAACCCGGGACATTCTCTGGGGCCAACGTCCTGACTTTC
CDR3: CASSQPGTFSGANVLTF

V: TRBV7-9
size: .
J: TRBJ2-7
D: .
DNA: TGTGCCAGCAGCTTACAGGCCTACGAGCAGTACTTC
CDR3: CASSLQAYEQYF

V: TRBV7-2
size: few
J: TRBJ1-5
D: TRBD1
DNA: TGTGCCAGCAGCCTTATGGTATACAGGGGTGGTCAGCCCCAGCATTTT
CDR3: CASSLMVYRGGQPQHF

V: TRBV29-1
size: .
J: TRBJ1-3
D: TRBD1
DNA: TGCAGCGCTGCACCGGGACAGGGCCCTGGAAACACCATATATTTT
CDR3: CSAAPGQGPGNTIYF

V: TRBV5-6
size: .
J: TRBJ2-4
D: .
DNA: TGTGCCAGCACCCCAGGGGGGACGGACATTCAGTACTTC
CDR3: CASTPGGTDIQYF

V: TRBV30
size: .
J: TRBJ1-1
D: .
DNA: TGTGCCTGGACAGTAATCATGAACACTGAAGCTTTCTTT
CDR3: CAWTVIMNTEAFF

V: TRBV4-3
size: .
J: TRBJ1-2
D: TRBD1
DNA: TGCGCCAGCAGCCCCTCAGGGACAGGGGTAATGGGAAACTATGGCTACACCTTC
CDR3: CASSPSGTGVMGNYGYTF

V: TRBV7-7
size: .
J: TRBJ2-1
D: .
DNA: TGTGCTAGCAGCTTAGTGGCAGGGACCTACAATGAGCAGTTCTTC
CDR3: CASSLVAGTYNEQFF

V: TRBV9
size: once
J: TRBJ2-1
D: TRBD2
DNA: TGTGCCAGCAGCGAAGGACAGTCCCCACTAGCGGGGTACTACAATGAGCAGTTCTTC
CDR3: CASSEGQSPLAGYYNEQFF

V: TRBV30
size: .
J: TRBJ1-6
D: .
DNA: TGTGCCTGGAGTACTGCGGCGGCGGGGTCCTATAATTCACCCCTCCACTTT
CDR3: CAWSTAAAGSYNSPLHF

V: TRBV5-4
size: .
J: TRBJ2-3
D: .
DNA: TGTGCCAGCAGAACAGGGTCGAGCACAGATACGCAGTATTTT
CDR3: CASRTGSSTDTQYF

V: TRBV27
size: .
J: TRBJ2-7
D: TRBD2
DNA: TGTGCCAGCAGTTCCCTTCTCGGGGGGAAAGCCTACGAGCAGTACTTC
CDR3: CASSSLLGGKAYEQYF

V: TRBV7-9
size: .
J: TRBJ2-3
D: .
DNA: TGTGCCAGCTCGGGGGATACGCAGTATTTT
CDR3: CASSGDTQYF

V: TRBV27
size: .
J: TRBJ2-1
D: TRBD2
DNA: TGTGCCAGCAGTTTAATTGCCAATGTGAGACTAGCGGGGGAGAGCTCCTACAATGAGCAGTTCTTC
CDR3: CASSLIANVRLAGESSYNEQFF

V: TRBV5-4
size: .
J: TRBJ2-1
D: .
DNA: TGTGCCAGCAGCCTTCCCCCAGGGAAAATGGGGACCTACAATGAGCAGTTCTTC
CDR3: CASSLPPGKMGTYNEQFF

V: TRBV4-1
size: once
J: TRBJ2-7
D: TRBD1
DNA: TGCGCCAGCAGCCGGACAGGGGGCTCTGCAGGACTCTACGAGCAGTACTTC
CDR3: CASSRTGGSAGLYEQYF

V: TRBV19
size: .
J: TRBJ2-5
D: .
DNA: TGTGCCAGTAAACCACAGTCGTCCTACGAGACCCAGTACTTC
CDR3: CASKPQSSYETQYF

V: TRBV11-2
size: .
J: TRBJ2-1
D: TRBD2
DNA: TGTGCCAGCAGCCCCCCAGGACTAGGGATTAGGTATGAGCAGTTCTTC
CDR3: CASSPPGLGIRYEQFF